The rows below give T cell receptor beta chains drawn from one sample of a study of shared clonotypes between healthy human individuals. Using immunoSEQ multiplex PCR, the repertoire was profiled, and TCRdb retains in-frame clones only, with some absent. The sample includes about 680,000 clones, 74% of them seen just once. Input material: memory CD4+ T cells sorted from blood. The origin of the receptors is a woman in her twenties or thirties in good health. CDR3s include the opening cysteine and the closing phenylalanine or tryptophan. D genes are given only for firm matches. Clone size is stated in some rows and not others, as once, few, many or a class when expanded.

>TRBV7-9|TRBJ2-7|-|TRBD2
TGTGCCAGCAGCTTAGTTAGCGGGAGGGCGTCCGAGCAGTACTTC
CASSLVSGRASEQYF
>TRBV28|TRBJ2-7|once|TRBD1
TGTGCCAGCAGTTTCCCCGGGACAGTTTCCTACGAGCAGTACTTC
CASSFPGTVSYEQYF
>TRBV9|TRBJ1-4|-|-
TGTGCCAGCAGCCCAAGGATTATGACGGAAACACTGTTTTTT
CASSPRIMTETLFF
>TRBV5-6|TRBJ2-5|-|TRBD2
TGTGCCAGCAGCGTTAAACTAGCGGGGGGGGAGACCCAGTACTTC
CASSVKLAGGETQYF
>TRBV5-1|TRBJ2-2|once|TRBD1
TGCGCCAGCAGCCAGGCCCCCGGGACAGGGAACACCGGGGAGCTGTTTTTT
CASSQAPGTGNTGELFF
>TRBV19|TRBJ2-1|-|-
TGTGCCAGTAATGGACAGTACAATGAGCAGTTCTTC
CASNGQYNEQFF
>TRBV7-9|TRBJ2-5|many|TRBD2
TGTGCCAGCAGCCAGAGCGGGAGGGCGGGAGAGACCCAGTACTTC
CASSQSGRAGETQYF
>TRBV2|TRBJ2-1|-|TRBD1
TGTGCCAGCACCTCACAGGGGACCTACAATGAGCAGTTCTTC
CASTSQGTYNEQFF
>TRBV14|TRBJ2-2|-|-
TGTGCCAGCAGCCACCTGCCTGCGGGGGAGCTGTTTTTT
CASSHLPAGELFF
>TRBV11-2|TRBJ2-7|-|TRBD2
TGTGCCAGCAGCCAAGATCTACTAGCGGGAGGTGGGGACGAGCAGTACTTC
CASSQDLLAGGGDEQYF
>TRBV7-2|TRBJ2-7|few|TRBD2
TGTGCCAGCAGCTTAGGTCAAATAGCGGGAGGGACGAGAGAGCAGTACTTC
CASSLGQIAGGTREQYF
>TRBV2|TRBJ1-3|few|TRBD1
TGTGCCAGCAGTAGGGGTCAGGGGGCCCCCTCATTCTCTGGAAACACCATATATTTT
CASSRGQGAPSFSGNTIYF
>TRBV5-1|TRBJ2-3|-|-
TGCGCCAGCAGCCTGCTGGGTTCTAGCACAGATACGCAGTATTTT
CASSLLGSSTDTQYF
>TRBV28|TRBJ1-5|-|-
TGTGCCAGCAGTTTGGGCGGCGGCTCGCCCCAGCATTTT
CASSLGGGSPQHF
>TRBV5-8|TRBJ1-1|-|-
TGTGCCAGCAGCTTGTCGGTGGCTGAAGCTTTCTTT
CASSLSVAEAFF
>TRBV6-1|TRBJ1-1|-|-
TGTGCCAGCAGTCCTGGACAGCGTCTGAACACTGAAGCTTTCTTT
CASSPGQRLNTEAFF
>TRBV5-1|TRBJ2-7|-|TRBD2
TGCGCCAGCAGCCCGGGGACTAGCGGCGTGGAGCAGTACTTC
CASSPGTSGVEQYF